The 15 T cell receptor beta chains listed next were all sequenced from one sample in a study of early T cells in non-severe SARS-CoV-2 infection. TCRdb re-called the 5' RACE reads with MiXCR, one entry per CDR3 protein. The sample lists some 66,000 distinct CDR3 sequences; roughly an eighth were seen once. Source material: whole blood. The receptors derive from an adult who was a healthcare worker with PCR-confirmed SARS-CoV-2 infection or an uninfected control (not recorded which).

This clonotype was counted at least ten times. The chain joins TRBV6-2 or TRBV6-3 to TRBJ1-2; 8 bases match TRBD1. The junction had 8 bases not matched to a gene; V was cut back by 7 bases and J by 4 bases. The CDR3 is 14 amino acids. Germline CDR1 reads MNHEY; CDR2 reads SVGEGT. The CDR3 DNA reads TGTGCCAGCAACAATCCAGGGGGCGGCTATGGCTACACCTTC. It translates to CASNNPGGGYGYTF.

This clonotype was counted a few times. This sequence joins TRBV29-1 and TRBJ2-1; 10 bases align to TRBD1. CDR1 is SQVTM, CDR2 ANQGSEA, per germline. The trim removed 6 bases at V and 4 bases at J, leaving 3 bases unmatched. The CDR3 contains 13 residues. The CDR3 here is CSVGQGRYNEQFF. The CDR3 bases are TGCAGCGTGGGACAGGGGAGGTACAATGAGCAGTTCTTC.

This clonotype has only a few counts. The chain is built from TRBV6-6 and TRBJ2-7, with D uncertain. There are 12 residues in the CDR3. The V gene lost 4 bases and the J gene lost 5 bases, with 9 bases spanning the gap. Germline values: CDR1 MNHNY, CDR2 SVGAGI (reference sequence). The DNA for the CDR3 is TGTGCCAGCAGTTTGCTGTTTAACGAGCAGTACTTC. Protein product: CASSLLFNEQYF.

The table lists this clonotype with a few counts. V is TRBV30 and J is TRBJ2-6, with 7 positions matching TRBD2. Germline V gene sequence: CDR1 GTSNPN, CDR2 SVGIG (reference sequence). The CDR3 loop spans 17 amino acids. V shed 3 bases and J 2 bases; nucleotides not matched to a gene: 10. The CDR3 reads CAWSLGLTSAGANVLTF. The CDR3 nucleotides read TGTGCCTGGAGCCTCGGTCTCACTAGCGCTGGGGCCAACGTCCTGACTTTC. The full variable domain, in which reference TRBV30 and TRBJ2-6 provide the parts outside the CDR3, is SQTIHQWPATLVQPVGSPLSLECTVEGTSNPNLYWYRQAAGRGLQLLFYSVGIGQISSEVPQNLSASRPQDRQFILSSKKLLLSDSGFYLCAWSLGLTSAGANVLTFGAGSRLTVL.

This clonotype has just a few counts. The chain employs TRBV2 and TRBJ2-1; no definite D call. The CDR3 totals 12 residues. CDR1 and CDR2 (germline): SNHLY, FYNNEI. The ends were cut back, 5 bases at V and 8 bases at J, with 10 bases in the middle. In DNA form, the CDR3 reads TGTGCCAGCAGTCATCGAGCCGATGAGCAGTTCTTC. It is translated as CASSHRADEQFF.

The CDR3 is CASSTPLGSGANVLTF. CDR3 DNA: TGTGCCAGCAGTACCCCACTCGGCTCTGGGGCCAACGTCCTGACTTTC. This chain uses TRBV6-5 with TRBJ2-6, with D unclear. Germline lookup yields CDR1 MNHEY and CDR2 SVGAGI. The CDR3 covers 16 residues. V was trimmed by 5 bases and J by 0 bases, leaving 11 bases between them.

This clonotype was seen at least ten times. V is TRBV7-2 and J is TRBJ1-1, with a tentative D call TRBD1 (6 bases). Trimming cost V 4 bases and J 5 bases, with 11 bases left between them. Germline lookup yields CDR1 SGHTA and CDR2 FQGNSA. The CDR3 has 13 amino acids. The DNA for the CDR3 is TGTGCCAGCAGCTGGGGGGGCGGTACTGAAGCTTTCTTT. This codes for CASSWGGGTEAFF.

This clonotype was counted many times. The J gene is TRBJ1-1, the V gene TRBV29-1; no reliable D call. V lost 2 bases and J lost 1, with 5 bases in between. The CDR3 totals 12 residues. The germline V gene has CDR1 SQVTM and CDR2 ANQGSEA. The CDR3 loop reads CSVEQRNTEAFF. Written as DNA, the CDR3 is TGCAGCGTTGAACAACGGAACACTGAAGCTTTCTTT.

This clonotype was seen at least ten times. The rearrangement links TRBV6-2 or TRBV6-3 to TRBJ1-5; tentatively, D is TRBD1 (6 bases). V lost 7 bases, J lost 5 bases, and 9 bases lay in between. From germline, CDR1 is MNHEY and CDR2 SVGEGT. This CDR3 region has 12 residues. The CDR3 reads CASKEGDQPQHF. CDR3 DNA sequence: TGTGCCAGCAAAGAGGGGGATCAGCCCCAGCATTTT.

CDR3 bases: TGTGCCAGCTCACCAGCGTCTTTGAGAAACCCCCCCTACAATGAGCAGTTCTTC. Translation gives CASSPASLRNPPYNEQFF. The chain joins TRBV18 to TRBJ2-1, with D unresolved. The germline V gene has CDR1 KGHSH and CDR2 LQKENI. V was shortened by 2 bases and J by 2 bases, with 19 bases between the two germline ends. This CDR3 is built from 18 residues.

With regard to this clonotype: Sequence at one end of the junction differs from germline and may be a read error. CDR3 sequence (DNA): TGTGCCAGCAGCCCCCCCGGCACTGAAGCTTACTTT. Its protein product is CASSPPGTEAYF. V and J are TRBV7-9 and TRBJ1-1, with D hard to call. The CDR3 covers 12 residues. CDR1 is SEHNR, CDR2 FQNEAQ, per germline (reference sequence).

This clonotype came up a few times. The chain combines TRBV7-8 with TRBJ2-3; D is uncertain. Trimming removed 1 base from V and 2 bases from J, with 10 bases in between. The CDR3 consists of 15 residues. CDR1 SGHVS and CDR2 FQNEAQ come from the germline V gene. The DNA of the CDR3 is TGTGCCAGCAGCTTAGGACGGACCTTCACAGATACGCAGTATTTT. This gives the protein CASSLGRTFTDTQYF.

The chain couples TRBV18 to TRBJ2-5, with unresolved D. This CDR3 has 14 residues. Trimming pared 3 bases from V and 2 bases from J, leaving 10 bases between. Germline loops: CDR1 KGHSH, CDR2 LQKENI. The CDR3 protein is CASSPTLVQETQYF. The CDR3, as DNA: TGTGCCAGCTCACCGACCCTGGTACAAGAGACCCAGTACTTC. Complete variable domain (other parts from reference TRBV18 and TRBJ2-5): NAGVMQNPRHLVRRRGQEARLRCSPMKGHSHVYWYRQLPEEGLKFMVYLQKENIIDESGMPKERFSAEFPKEGPSILRIQQVVRGDSAAYFCASSPTLVQETQYFGPGTRLLVL.

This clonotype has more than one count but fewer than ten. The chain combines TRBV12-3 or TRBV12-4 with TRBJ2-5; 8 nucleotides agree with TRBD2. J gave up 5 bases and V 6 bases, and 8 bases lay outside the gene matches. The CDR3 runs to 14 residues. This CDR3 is CASRPGGGQETQYF. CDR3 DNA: TGTGCCAGCAGACCCGGGGGGGGGCAGGAGACCCAGTACTTC.

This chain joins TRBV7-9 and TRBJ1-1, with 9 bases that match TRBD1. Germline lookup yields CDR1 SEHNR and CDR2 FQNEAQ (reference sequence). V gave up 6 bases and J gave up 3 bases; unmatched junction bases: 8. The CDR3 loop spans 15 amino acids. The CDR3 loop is CASRPGQGRDTEAFF. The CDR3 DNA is TGTGCCAGCAGACCGGGACAGGGTAGGGACACTGAAGCTTTCTTT.